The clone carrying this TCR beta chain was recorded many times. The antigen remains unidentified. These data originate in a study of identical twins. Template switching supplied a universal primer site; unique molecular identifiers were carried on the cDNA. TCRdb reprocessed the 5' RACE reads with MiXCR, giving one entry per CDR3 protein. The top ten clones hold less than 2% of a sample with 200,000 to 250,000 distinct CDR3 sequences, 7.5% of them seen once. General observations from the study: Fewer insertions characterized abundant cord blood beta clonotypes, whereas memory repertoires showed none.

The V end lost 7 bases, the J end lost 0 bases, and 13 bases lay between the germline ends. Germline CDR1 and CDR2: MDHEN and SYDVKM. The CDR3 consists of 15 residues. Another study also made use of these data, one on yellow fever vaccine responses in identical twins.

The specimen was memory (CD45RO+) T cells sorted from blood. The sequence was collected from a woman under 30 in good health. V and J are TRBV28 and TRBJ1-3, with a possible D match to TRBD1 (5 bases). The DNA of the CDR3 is TGTGCCAGCATTAACCAGGGCAGCTCTGGAAACACCATATATTTT. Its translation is CASINQGSSGNTIYF. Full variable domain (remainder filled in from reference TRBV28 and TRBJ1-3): DVKVTQSSRYLVKRTGEKVFLECVQDMDHENMFWYRQDPGLGLRLIYFSYDVKMKEKGDIPEGYSVSREKKERFSLILESASTNQTSMYLCASINQGSSGNTIYFGEGSWLTVV.